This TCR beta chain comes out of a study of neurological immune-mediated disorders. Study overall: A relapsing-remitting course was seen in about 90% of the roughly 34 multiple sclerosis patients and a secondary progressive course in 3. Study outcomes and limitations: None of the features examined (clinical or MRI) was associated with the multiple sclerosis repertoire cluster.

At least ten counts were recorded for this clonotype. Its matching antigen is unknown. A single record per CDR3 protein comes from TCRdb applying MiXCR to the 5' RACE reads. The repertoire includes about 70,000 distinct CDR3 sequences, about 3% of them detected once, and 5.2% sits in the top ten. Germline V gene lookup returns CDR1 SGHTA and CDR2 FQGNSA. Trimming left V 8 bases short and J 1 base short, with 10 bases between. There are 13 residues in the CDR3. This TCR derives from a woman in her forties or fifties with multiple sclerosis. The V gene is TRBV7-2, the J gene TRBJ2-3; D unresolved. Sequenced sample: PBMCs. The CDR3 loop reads CASRRVGTDTQYF. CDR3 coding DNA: TGTGCCAGCCGAAGGGTCGGCACAGATACGCAGTATTTT.